The 16 T cell receptor beta chains given below trace back to one sample, sequenced in a study of cytomegalovirus exposure and HLA in healthy donors. The PCR was carried out with 60 Vbeta primers and 13 Jbeta primers. Data came from immunoSEQ multiplex PCR; TCRdb stores just in-frame clones and leaves some out. This table holds about 98,000 clones, 75% to 85% found once. The sequenced sample consisted of PBMCs. The receptors derive from a man younger than 30 in good health and CMV-seropositive.

In its sample, this clone was seen once. The chain has TRBV19 and TRBJ1-5, with TRBD1 matching 7 bases. The CDR3 is made up of 15 amino acids. Germline V gene sequence: CDR1 LNHDA, CDR2 SQIVND (reference sequence). V lost 7 bases to trimming and J lost 3 bases; unmatched junction nucleotides: 9. For the CDR3, the DNA is TGTGCCAGTACTCTGACAGGGCCTCCCAATCAGCCCCAGCATTTT. It codes for CASTLTGPPNQPQHF.

V and J are TRBV30 and TRBJ2-3; TRBD1 agrees at 9 bases. The CDR3 runs to 14 residues. Trimming at V came to 1 base and at J to 4 bases, leaving 3 bases not matched to a gene. The V gene's germline CDR1 is GTSNPN and CDR2 SVGIG (reference sequence). The CDR3 spells CAWSGTGGADTQYF. The CDR3, as DNA: TGTGCCTGGAGTGGAACAGGGGGCGCAGATACGCAGTATTTT. The full variable domain, completed using reference TRBV30 and TRBJ2-3, is SQTIHQWPATLVQPVGSPLSLECTVEGTSNPNLYWYRQAAGRGLQLLFYSVGIGQISSEVPQNLSASRPQDRQFILSSKKLLLSDSGFYLCAWSGTGGADTQYFGPGTRLTVL.

V usage is TRBV5-1 and J usage is TRBJ2-1; possible D gene TRBD2, 7 bases. CDR3 length: 15 amino acids. V was trimmed by 1 base and J by 8 bases, leaving 16 bases between them. CDR1 and CDR2 from the germline V gene are SGHRS and YFSETQ. CDR3 DNA: TGCGCCAGCAGCTTGAACGGGGGGCTTTTGGATGAGCAGTTCTTC. This codes for CASSLNGGLLDEQFF.

V is TRBV2 and J is TRBJ1-2; tentative D call: TRBD1 (6 bases). Between the trimmed V and J ends, which lost 4 bases and 7 bases, there was a span of 10 bases. Germline CDR1 reads SNHLY; CDR2 reads FYNNEI. The CDR3 is 12 amino acids. This CDR3 is CASSATGSGYTF. CDR3 nucleotides: TGTGCCAGCAGTGCTACAGGGTCTGGCTACACCTTC.

This rearrangement joins TRBV5-6 to TRBJ1-1; D not resolved. The germline V gene has CDR1 SGHDT and CDR2 YYEEEE. The V end was cut by 0 bases, the J end by 4 bases, with 13 bases between. The CDR3 consists of 15 residues. CDR3 amino acids: CASSLEEGRSTEAFF. DNA of the CDR3: TGTGCCAGCAGCTTGGAGGAGGGTCGTAGCACTGAAGCTTTCTTT. The whole variable domain, remainder taken from reference TRBV5-6 and TRBJ1-1, is DAGVTQSPTHLIKTRGQQVTLRCSPKSGHDTVSWYQQALGQGPQFIFQYYEEEERQRGNFPDRFSGHQFPNYSSELNVNALLLGDSALYLCASSLEEGRSTEAFFGQGTRLTVV.

In its sample, this clone was seen a few times. V is TRBV5-1 and J is TRBJ2-1; D remains unclear. CDR3 length: 12 amino acids. Germline loops: CDR1 SGHRS, CDR2 YFSETQ. V shed 2 bases and J shed 5 bases, with 5 bases lying between them. The CDR3 coding sequence is TGCGCCAGCAGCTTACAAGACAATGAGCAGTTCTTC. Amino acids: CASSLQDNEQFF. Looking up the rest from reference TRBV5-1 and TRBJ2-1 gives the full variable domain: KAGVTQTPRYLIKTRGQQVTLSCSPISGHRSVSWYQQTPGQGLQFLFEYFSETQRNKGNFPGRFSGRQFSNSRSEMNVSTLELGDSALYLCASSLQDNEQFFGPGTRLTVL.

This clone was found once. The V and J genes are TRBV6-5 and TRBJ2-1; 16 nucleotides align to TRBD2. CDR1 is MNHEY and CDR2 is SVGAGI in the germline V gene. The CDR3 sequence is 14 residues long. The ends lost 6 bases at V and 14 bases at J; junction bases unmatched: 7. CDR3 bases: TGTGCCAGCAGGCCTGGGACTAGCGGGGGGGCCGAGTTCTTC. It is translated as CASRPGTSGGAEFF.

The chain uses TRBV19 and TRBJ2-5; TRBD2 aligns across 7 bases. Germline assignment: CDR1 LNHDA and CDR2 SQIVND (reference sequence). With 5 bases clipped from V and 2 bases from J, the junction kept 11 bases outside the gene matches. CDR3 length: 16 amino acids. For the CDR3, the DNA is TGTGCCAGTAGTCACTACTTCGAGCGGGGTCAAGAGACCCAGTACTTC. Translated, it gives CASSHYFERGQETQYF.

V gene TRBV19 combines with J gene TRBJ1-2, with a weak D call TRBD1 (5 bases). The germline CDR1 and CDR2 sequences are LNHDA and SQIVND (reference sequence). The V end was cut by 1 base, the J end by 7 bases, with 19 bases between. The CDR3 extends over 16 amino acids. The CDR3 bases are TGTGCCAGTAGTATAGGGCAGGGTGGAGTGTATCGTGGCTACACCTTC. Residues: CASSIGQGGVYRGYTF.

The V gene is TRBV12-5, the J gene TRBJ2-3; 7 bases line up with TRBD1. The germline gives CDR1 LGHNT, CDR2 FRNRAP. The V segment lost 6 bases and the J segment 8 bases; nucleotides outside the gene matches: 8. The CDR3 length is 13 residues. The CDR3 coding sequence is TGTGCTAGTGGAAGGACAGGCCGAACTACGCAGTATTTT. Translation gives CASGRTGRTTQYF.

The chain combines TRBV10-3 with TRBJ2-2, with 8 bases identical to TRBD2. The germline CDR1 and CDR2 sequences are ENHRY and SYGVKD. The CDR3 loop spans 14 amino acids. J lost 1 base, V lost 11 bases, and 6 bases had no gene match. The CDR3: CALREGGNTGELFF. The CDR3 DNA sequence: TGTGCCCTCCGGGAGGGGGGGAACACCGGGGAGCTGTTTTTT.

The V and J genes are TRBV2 and TRBJ2-7; TRBD2 agrees at 16 bases. This CDR3 is 20 amino acids long. Trimming cost V 0 bases and J 5 bases; bases outside gene matches: 13. CDR1 is SNHLY, CDR2 FYNNEI, per germline. In DNA, the CDR3 is TGTGCCAGCAGTGAAGCGGAGACCGGGACTAGCGGGGGGGCTATCCACGAGCAGTACTTC. Translated, it gives CASSEAETGTSGGAIHEQYF.

The chain employs TRBV4-1 and TRBJ2-5; tentatively, D is TRBD2 (5 bases). The J call could be wrong; TRBJ2-7 is a better fit for the DNA end. Germline V CDR1 and CDR2: MGHRA, YSYEKL. CDR3 length: 13 amino acids. The CDR3 spells CASSQGGYGEQYF. The CDR3, as DNA: TGCGCCAGCAGCCAAGGAGGGTATGGCGAGCAGTACTTC.

The V and J genes are TRBV5-8 and TRBJ1-2; D remains ambiguous. CDR1 SGHTS and CDR2 YDEGEE come from the germline V gene. V shed 6 bases and J shed 7 bases, with 16 bases lying between them. The CDR3 totals 13 residues. The CDR3 nucleotides read TGTGCCAGCACTTTTACAGAGACATTTGGCTACACCTTC. It is translated as CASTFTETFGYTF.

The V and J genes are TRBV6-1 and TRBJ1-5; D uncertain. The CDR3 sequence is 16 residues long. CDR1 and CDR2 (germline): MNHNS, SASEGT. V was pared by 2 bases and J by 3 bases, with 14 bases between. The CDR3 bases are TGTGCCAGCAGTGAATTTACAGTATCGTACAATCAGCCCCAGCATTTT. Residues: CASSEFTVSYNQPQHF.

The chain combines TRBV7-9 with TRBJ2-7; possible D gene TRBD2, 6 bases. The CDR3 spans 13 residues. Trimming cost V 6 bases and J 0 bases, with 9 bases left between them. Germline CDR1 is SEHNR and CDR2 is FQNEAQ (reference sequence). The CDR3 DNA reads TGTGCCAGCAGGGACGGGAGCTCCTACGAGCAGTACTTC. Its protein is CASRDGSSYEQYF.